The source of this T cell receptor (beta chain) is a study of blood T cells in healthy people across ages. The study's findings and limits: The authors considered diversity estimates from one million T cells to be underestimates.

The germline CDR1 and CDR2 sequences are GTSNPN and SVGIG (reference sequence). The CDR3 is 15 amino acids. V shed 3 bases and J 1 base; nucleotides not matched to a gene: 6. Then a second PCR, running about 6 to 11 cycles, was carried out with a sample-barcoded 5' primer and a J-beta primer mix. TCRdb used MiXCR to reprocess the 5' RACE reads, holding one entry per CDR3 protein. The sample includes approximately 350,000 distinct CDR3 sequences, roughly half of them seen just once. A word on this clonotype: Its antigen is not known.

The chain uses TRBV30 and TRBJ2-4; 7 nucleotides agree with TRBD2. The sequencing input was blood. This sequence originates from a man aged 60 to 69 in good health. CDR3 residues: CAWSHLAVAKNIQYF. CDR3 bases: TGTGCCTGGAGCCATCTAGCGGTTGCCAAAAACATTCAGTACTTC.